This T cell receptor (beta chain) was identified during a study of CD8 T cells in ankylosing spondylitis. Study conclusions and caveats: Seven or eight highly homologous variants formed a TCR beta motif that appeared characteristic of ankylosing spondylitis blood. CD8+ disease-linked clones were present at relatively low frequencies in blood.

It was by quantitative 5'-RACE with molecular barcodes that TCR beta libraries were made. TCRdb passed the 5' RACE reads through MiXCR, listing each CDR3 protein once. The sample has about 110,000 distinct CDR3 sequences, more than 20% seen once. Looked up from germline, CDR1 is SQVTM and CDR2 is ANQGSEA. This CDR3 is 12 amino acids long. Trimming shortened V by 4 bases and J by 6 bases, and 10 bases separated the two germline ends. This clonotype was picked up a small number of times. Its cognate antigen is unknown. Sequenced sample: synovial fluid, either unsorted or a sorted T cell fraction (not recorded which). The sequence derives from a male donor with ankylosing spondylitis. The V and J genes are TRBV29-1 and TRBJ1-5, with no clear D. The CDR3 region has the DNA TGCAGCGTTGTAGGGAAGGGTCAGCCCCAGCATTTT. As protein: CSVVGKGQPQHF.